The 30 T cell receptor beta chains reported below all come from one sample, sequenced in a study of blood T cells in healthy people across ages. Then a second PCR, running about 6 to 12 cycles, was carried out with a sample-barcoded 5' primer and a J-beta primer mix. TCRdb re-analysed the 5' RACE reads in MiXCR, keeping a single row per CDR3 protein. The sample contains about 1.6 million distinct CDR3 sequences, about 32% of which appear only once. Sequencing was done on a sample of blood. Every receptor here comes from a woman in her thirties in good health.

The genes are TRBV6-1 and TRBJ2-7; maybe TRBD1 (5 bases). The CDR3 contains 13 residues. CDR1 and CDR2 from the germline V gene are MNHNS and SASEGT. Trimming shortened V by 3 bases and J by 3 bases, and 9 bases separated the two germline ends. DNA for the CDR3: TGTGCCAGCAGTGAGACAGTAATCTACGAGCAGTACTTC. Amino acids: CASSETVIYEQYF.

The chain's CDR3 is CASSSRIAGGPTSTDTQYF. CDR3 DNA: TGTGCCAGCAGCTCCCGGATAGCGGGGGGCCCGACTAGCACAGATACGCAGTATTTT. V usage is TRBV9 and J usage is TRBJ2-3; 10 bases align to TRBD2. CDR1 SGDLS and CDR2 YYNGEE come from the germline V gene. Losses at the gene ends were 4 bases for V and 0 bases for J; bases not matched to a gene: 14. This CDR3 comprises 19 residues.

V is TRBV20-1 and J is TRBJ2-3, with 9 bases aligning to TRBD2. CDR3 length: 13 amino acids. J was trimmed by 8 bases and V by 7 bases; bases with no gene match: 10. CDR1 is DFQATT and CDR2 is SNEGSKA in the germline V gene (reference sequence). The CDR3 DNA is TGCAGTGTCCAGCGGGGGGTCGCAGGTACGCAGTATTTT. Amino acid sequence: CSVQRGVAGTQYF.

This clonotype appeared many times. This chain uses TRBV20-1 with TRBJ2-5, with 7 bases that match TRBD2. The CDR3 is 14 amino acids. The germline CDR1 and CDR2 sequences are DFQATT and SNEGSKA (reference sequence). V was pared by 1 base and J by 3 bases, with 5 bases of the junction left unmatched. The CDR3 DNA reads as TGCAGTGCTAGAGGTCCCGGGGGGAAAGAGACCCAGTACTTC. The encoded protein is CSARGPGGKETQYF.

The CDR3 DNA is TGTGCCAGCAGCTCGTTTTCCGGGACAGGTCCCTACAATGAGCAGTTCTTC. Amino acids: CASSSFSGTGPYNEQFF. V is TRBV7-3 and J is TRBJ2-1, with 8 bases matching TRBD1. J was trimmed by 2 bases and V by 4 bases; bases with no gene match: 10. The CDR3 contains 17 residues. Germline-derived CDR1 and CDR2 are SGHTA and FQGTGA.

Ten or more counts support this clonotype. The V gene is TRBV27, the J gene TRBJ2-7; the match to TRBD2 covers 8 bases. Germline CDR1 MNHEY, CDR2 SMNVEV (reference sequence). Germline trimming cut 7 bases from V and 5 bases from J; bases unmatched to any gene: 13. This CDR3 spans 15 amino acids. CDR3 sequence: CASTPRRGAIDEQYF. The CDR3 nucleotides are TGTGCCAGCACCCCCCGGCGGGGGGCGATCGACGAGCAGTACTTC.

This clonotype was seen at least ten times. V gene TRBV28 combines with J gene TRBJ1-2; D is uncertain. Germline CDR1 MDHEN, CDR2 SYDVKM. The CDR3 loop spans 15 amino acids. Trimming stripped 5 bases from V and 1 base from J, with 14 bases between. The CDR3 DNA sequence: TGTGCCAGCAGTCCAGACTCAGTTTTTAACTATGGCTACACCTTC. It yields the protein CASSPDSVFNYGYTF.

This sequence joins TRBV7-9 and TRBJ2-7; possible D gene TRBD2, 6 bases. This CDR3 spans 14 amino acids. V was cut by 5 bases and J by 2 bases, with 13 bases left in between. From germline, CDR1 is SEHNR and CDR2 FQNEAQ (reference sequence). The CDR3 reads CASSKSGRPYEQYF. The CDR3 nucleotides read TGTGCCAGCAGCAAGTCGGGGAGGCCCTACGAGCAGTACTTC.

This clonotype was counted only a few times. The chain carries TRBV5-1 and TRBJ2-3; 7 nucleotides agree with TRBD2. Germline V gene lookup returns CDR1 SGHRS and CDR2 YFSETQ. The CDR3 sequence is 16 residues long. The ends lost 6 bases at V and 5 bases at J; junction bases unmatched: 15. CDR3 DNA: TGCGCCAGCACCCCGGATGGGGGGGGTGGAGGAGATACGCAGTATTTT. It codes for CASTPDGGGGGDTQYF.

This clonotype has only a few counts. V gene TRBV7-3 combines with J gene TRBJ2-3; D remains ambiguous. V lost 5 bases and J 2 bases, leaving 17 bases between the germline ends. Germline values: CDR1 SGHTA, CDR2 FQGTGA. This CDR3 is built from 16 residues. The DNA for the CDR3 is TGTGCCAGCAGCCCCGGGTACGGAGTTGACACAGATACGCAGTATTTT. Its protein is CASSPGYGVDTDTQYF. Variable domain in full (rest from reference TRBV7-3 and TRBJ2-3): GAGVSQTPSNKVTEKGKYVELRCDPISGHTALYWYRQSLGQGPEFLIYFQGTGAADDSGLPNDRFFAVRPEGSVSTLKIQRTERGDSAVYLCASSPGYGVDTDTQYFGPGTRLTVL.

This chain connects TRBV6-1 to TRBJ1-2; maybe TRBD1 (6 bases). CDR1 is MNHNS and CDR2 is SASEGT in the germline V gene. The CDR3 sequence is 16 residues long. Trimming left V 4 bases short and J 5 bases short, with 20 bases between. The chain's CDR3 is CASSGKSTGLGYGYTF. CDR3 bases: TGTGCCAGCAGTGGGAAATCGACAGGTTTGGGATATGGCTACACCTTC.

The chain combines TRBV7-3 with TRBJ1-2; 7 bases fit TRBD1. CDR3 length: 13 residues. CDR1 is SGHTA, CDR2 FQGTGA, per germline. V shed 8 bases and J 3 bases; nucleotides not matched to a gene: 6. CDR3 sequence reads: CASHRGSYYGYTF. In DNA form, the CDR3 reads TGTGCCAGCCACAGGGGATCCTACTATGGCTACACCTTC.

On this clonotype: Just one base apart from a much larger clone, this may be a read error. CDR3 sequence reads: CSVDIRWGGPSYEQYF. CDR3 nucleotide sequence: TGCAGCGTTGATATTAGGTGGGGAGGACCTTCCTACGAGCAGTACTTC. V usage is TRBV29-1 and J usage is TRBJ2-7; D possibly corresponds to TRBD2 (6 bases). This CDR3 spans 16 amino acids. Germline-derived CDR1 and CDR2 are SQVTM and ANQGSEA. Trimming took 3 bases from V and 1 from J, leaving 19 bases between them.

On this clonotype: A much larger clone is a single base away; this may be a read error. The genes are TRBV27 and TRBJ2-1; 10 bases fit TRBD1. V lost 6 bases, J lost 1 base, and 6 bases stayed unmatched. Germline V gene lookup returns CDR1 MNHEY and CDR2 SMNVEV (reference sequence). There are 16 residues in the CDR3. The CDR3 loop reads CASRLPGQGSYNEQFF. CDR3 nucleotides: TGTGCCAGCAGGTTACCGGGACAGGGGTCCTACAATGAGCAGTTCTTC.

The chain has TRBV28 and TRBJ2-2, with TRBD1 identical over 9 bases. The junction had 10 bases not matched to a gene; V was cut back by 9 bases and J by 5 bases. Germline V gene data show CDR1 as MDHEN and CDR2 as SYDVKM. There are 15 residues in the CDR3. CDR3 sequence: CASRTGQGRTGELFF. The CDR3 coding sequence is TGTGCCAGTAGAACGGGACAGGGACGGACCGGGGAGCTGTTTTTT. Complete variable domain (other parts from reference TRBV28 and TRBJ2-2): DVKVTQSSRYLVKRTGEKVFLECVQDMDHENMFWYRQDPGLGLRLIYFSYDVKMKEKGDIPEGYSVSREKKERFSLILESASTNQTSMYLCASRTGQGRTGELFFGEGSRLTVL.

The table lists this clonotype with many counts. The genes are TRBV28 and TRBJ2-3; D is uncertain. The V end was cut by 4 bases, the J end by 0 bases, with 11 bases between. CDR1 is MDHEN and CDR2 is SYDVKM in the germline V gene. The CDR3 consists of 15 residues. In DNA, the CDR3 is TGTGCCAGCAGTTCTAGGCAGAAAAGCACAGATACGCAGTATTTT. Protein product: CASSSRQKSTDTQYF.

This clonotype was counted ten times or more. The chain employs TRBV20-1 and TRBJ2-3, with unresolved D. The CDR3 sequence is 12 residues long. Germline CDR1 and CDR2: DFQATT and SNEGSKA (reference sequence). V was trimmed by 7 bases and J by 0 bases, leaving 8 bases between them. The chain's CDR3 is CSGAGSTDTQYF. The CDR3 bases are TGCAGTGGGGCTGGCAGCACAGATACGCAGTATTTT.

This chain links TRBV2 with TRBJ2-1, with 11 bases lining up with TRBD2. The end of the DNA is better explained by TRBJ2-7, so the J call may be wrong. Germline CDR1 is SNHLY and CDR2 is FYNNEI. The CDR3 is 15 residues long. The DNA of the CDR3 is TGTGCCAGCAGTGATGGACTAGCGGGCTTTTACGAGCAGTACTTC. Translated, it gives CASSDGLAGFYEQYF.

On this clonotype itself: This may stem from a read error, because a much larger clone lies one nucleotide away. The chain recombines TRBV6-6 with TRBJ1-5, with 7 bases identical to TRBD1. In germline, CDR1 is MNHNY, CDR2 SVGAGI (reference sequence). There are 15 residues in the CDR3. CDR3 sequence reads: CASSLRDSGKQPQHF. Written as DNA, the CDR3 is TGTGCCAGCAGTTTGCGGGACAGCGGCAAGCAGCCCCAGCATTTT.

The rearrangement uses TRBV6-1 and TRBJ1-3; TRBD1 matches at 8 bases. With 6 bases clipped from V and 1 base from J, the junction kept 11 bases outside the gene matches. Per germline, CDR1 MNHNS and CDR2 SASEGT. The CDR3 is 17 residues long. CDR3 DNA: TGTGCCAGCAGGGGCCGGGACAGGCCTCTTTCTGGAAACACCATATATTTT. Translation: CASRGRDRPLSGNTIYF.

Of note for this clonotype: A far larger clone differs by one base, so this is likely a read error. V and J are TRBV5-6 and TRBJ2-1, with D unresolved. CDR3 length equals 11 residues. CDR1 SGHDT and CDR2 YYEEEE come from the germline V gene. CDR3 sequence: CASSLDKEQFF. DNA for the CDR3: TGTGCCAGCAGCTTGGACAAGGAGCAGTTCTTC.

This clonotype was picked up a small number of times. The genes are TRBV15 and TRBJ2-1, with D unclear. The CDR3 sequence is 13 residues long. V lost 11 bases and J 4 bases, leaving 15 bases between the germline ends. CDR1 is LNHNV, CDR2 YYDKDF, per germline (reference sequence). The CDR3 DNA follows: TGTGCCCCGGGTTCAGGCCTATACAATGAGCAGTTCTTC. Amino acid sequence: CAPGSGLYNEQFF.

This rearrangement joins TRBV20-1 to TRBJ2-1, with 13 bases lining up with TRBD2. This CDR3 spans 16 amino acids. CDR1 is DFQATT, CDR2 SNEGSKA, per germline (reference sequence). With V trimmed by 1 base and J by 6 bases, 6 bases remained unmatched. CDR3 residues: CSARGPTSGRGNEQFF. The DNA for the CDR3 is TGCAGTGCTAGAGGCCCTACTAGCGGGAGGGGCAATGAGCAGTTCTTC.

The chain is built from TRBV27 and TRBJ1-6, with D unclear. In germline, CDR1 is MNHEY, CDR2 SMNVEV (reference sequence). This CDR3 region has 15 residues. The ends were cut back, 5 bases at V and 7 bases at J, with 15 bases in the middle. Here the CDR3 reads CASSPNPVGNSPLHF. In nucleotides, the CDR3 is TGTGCCAGCAGTCCCAACCCCGTGGGGAATTCACCCCTCCACTTT.

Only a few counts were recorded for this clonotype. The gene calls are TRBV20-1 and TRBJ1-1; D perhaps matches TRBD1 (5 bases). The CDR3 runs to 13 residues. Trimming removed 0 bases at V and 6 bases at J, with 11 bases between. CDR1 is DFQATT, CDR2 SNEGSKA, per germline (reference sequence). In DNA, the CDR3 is TGCAGTGCTAGAGAGTCAGGGTACGCTGAAGCTTTCTTT. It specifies CSARESGYAEAFF.

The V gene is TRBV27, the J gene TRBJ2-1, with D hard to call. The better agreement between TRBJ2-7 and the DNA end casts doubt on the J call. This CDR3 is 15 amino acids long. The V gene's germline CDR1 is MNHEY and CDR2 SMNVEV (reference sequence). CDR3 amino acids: CASSPERVPYNEQYF. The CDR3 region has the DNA TGTGCCAGCAGCCCCGAAAGGGTCCCCTACAATGAGCAGTACTTC.

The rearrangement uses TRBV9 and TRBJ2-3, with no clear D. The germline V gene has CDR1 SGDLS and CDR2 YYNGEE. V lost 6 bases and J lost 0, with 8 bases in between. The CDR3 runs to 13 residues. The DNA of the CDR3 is TGTGCCAGCAACGCGGTAAGCACAGATACGCAGTATTTT. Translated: CASNAVSTDTQYF.

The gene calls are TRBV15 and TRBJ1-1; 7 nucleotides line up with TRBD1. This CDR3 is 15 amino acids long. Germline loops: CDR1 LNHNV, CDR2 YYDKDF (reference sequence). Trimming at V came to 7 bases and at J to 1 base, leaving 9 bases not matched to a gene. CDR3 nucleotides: TGTGCCACCAACCCGAGGGGACAGTCGAACACTGAAGCTTTCTTT. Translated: CATNPRGQSNTEAFF.

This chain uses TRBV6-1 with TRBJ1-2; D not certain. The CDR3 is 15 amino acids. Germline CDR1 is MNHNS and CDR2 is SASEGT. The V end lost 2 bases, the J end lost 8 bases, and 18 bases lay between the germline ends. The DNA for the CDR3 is TGTGCCAGCAGTGAATTATTGGGAGGAGGCGGCGGCTACACCTTC. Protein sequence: CASSELLGGGGGYTF.

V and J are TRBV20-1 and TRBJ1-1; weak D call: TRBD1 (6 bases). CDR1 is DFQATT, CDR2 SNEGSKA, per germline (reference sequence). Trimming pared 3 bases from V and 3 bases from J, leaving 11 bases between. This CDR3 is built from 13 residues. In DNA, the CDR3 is TGCAGTGCTAGTAGGGGGGGGGACACTGAAGCTTTCTTT. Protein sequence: CSASRGGDTEAFF.